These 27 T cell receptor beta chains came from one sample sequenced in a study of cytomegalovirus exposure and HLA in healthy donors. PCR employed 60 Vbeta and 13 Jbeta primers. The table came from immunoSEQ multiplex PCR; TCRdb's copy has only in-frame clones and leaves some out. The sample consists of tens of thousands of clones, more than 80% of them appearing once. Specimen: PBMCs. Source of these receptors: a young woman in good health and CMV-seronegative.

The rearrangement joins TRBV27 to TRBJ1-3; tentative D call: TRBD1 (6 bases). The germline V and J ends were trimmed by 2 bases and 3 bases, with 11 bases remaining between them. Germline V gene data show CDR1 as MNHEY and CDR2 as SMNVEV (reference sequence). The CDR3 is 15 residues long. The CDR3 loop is CASSLTGPLGNTIYF. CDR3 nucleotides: TGTGCCAGCAGTTTAACAGGGCCGCTTGGAAACACCATATATTTT.

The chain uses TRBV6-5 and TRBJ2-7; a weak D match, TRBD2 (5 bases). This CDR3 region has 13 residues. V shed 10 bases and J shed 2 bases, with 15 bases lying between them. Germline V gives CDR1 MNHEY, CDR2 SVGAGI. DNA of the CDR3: TGTGCCACCACTAGTAACAGAGCCTACGAGCAGTACTTC. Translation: CATTSNRAYEQYF.

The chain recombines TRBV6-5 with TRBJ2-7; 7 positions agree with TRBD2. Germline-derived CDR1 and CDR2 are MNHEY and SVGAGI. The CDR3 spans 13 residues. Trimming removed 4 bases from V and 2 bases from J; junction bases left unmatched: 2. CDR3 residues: CASSWGTTYEQYF. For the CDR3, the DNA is TGTGCCAGCAGTTGGGGGACTACCTACGAGCAGTACTTC.

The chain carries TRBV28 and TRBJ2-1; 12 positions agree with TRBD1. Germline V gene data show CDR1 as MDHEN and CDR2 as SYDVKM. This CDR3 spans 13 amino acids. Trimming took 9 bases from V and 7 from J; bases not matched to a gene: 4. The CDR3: CASLGQGANEQFF. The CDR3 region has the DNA TGTGCCAGTCTGGGACAGGGGGCGAATGAGCAGTTCTTC. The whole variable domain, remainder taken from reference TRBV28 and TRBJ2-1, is DVKVTQSSRYLVKRTGEKVFLECVQDMDHENMFWYRQDPGLGLRLIYFSYDVKMKEKGDIPEGYSVSREKKERFSLILESASTNQTSMYLCASLGQGANEQFFGPGTRLTVL.

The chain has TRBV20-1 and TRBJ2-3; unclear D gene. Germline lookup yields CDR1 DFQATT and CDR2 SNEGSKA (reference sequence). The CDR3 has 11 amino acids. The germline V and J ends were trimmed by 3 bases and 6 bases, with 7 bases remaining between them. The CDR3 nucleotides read TGCAGTGCTAGGGTGGAGGATACGCAGTATTTT. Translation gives CSARVEDTQYF.

In DNA form, the CDR3 reads TGTGCCAGCAGTTTATTCCCCCGACAGGGCGCTAACAATGAGCAGTTCTTC. This codes for CASSLFPRQGANNEQFF. The chain uses TRBV27 and TRBJ2-1; TRBD1 matches 7 bases. J gave up 5 bases and V 1 base, and 11 bases lay outside the gene matches. The CDR3 length is 17 residues. Germline lookup yields CDR1 MNHEY and CDR2 SMNVEV (reference sequence).

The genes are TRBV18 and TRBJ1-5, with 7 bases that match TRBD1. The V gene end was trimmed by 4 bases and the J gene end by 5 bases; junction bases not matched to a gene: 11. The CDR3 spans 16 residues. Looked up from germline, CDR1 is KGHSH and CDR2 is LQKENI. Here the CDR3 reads CASSQNPDRRDQPQHF. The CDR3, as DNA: TGTGCCAGCTCACAGAACCCGGACAGGAGGGATCAGCCCCAGCATTTT.

In DNA, the CDR3 is TGTGCCAGCAGCGCCACAGGGGAATCTTATGGCTACACCTTC. As protein: CASSATGESYGYTF. The rearrangement links TRBV2 to TRBJ1-2; 7 bases fit TRBD1. Germline V gene data show CDR1 as SNHLY and CDR2 as FYNNEI. CDR3 length: 14 residues. Trimming at V came to 6 bases and at J to 5 bases, leaving 9 bases not matched to a gene. Together with reference TRBV2 and TRBJ1-2, the CDR3 gives the full variable domain: EPEVTQTPSHQVTQMGQEVILRCVPISNHLYFYWYRQILGQKVEFLVSFYNNEISEKSEIFDDQFSVERPDGSNFTLKIRSTKLEDSAMYFCASSATGESYGYTFGSGTRLTVV.

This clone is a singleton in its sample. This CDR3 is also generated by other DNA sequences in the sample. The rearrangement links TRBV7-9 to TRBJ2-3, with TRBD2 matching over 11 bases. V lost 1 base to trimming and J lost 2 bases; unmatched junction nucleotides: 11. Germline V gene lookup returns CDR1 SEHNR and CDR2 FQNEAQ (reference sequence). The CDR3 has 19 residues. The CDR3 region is CASSLGTSGGRRFTDTQYF. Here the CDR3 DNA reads TGTGCCAGCAGCTTAGGCACTAGCGGGGGACGAAGATTCACAGATACGCAGTATTTT.

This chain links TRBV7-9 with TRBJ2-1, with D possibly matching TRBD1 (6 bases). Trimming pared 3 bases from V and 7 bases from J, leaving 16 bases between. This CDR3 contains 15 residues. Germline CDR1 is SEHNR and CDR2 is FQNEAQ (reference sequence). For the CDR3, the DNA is TGTGCCAGCAGCTTCCGGGACACGTTGAAGAATGAGCAGTTCTTC. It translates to CASSFRDTLKNEQFF. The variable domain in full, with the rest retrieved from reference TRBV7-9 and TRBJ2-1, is DTGVSQNPRHKITKRGQNVTFRCDPISEHNRLYWYRQTLGQGPEFLTYFQNEAQLEKSRLLSDRFSAERPKGSFSTLEIQRTEQGDSAMYLCASSFRDTLKNEQFFGPGTRLTVL.

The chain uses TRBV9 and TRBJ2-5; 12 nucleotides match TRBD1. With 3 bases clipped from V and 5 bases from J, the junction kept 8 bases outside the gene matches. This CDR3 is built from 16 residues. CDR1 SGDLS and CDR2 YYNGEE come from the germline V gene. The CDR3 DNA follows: TGTGCCAGCAGCGGATCCGGGACAGGGGGCACCGAGACCCAGTACTTC. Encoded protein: CASSGSGTGGTETQYF.

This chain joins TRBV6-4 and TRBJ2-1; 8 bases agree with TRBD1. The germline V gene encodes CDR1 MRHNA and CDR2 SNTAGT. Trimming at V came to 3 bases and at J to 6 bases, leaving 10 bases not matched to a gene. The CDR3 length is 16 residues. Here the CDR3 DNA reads TGTGCCAGCAGTGAGCTAGGACAGGGACCCACCAATGAGCAGTTCTTC. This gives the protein CASSELGQGPTNEQFF.

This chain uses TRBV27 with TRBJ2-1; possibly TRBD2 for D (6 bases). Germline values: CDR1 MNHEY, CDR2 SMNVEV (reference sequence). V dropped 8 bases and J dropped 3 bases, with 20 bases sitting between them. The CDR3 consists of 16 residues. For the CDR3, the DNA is TGTGCCAGCTTCCCCCTACTTAGCGGACACTACAATGAGCAGTTCTTC. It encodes CASFPLLSGHYNEQFF.

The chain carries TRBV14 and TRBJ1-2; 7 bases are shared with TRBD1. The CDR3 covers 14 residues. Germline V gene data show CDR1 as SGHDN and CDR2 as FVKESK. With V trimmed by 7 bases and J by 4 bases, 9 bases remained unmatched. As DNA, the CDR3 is TGTGCCAGCACCTTGACAGGGCCCGTCTATGGCTACACCTTC. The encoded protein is CASTLTGPVYGYTF. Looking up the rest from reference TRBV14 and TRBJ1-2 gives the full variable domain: EAGVTQFPSHSVIEKGQTVTLRCDPISGHDNLYWYRRVMGKEIKFLLHFVKESKQDESGMPNNRFLAERTGGTYSTLKVQPAELEDSGVYFCASTLTGPVYGYTFGSGTRLTVV.

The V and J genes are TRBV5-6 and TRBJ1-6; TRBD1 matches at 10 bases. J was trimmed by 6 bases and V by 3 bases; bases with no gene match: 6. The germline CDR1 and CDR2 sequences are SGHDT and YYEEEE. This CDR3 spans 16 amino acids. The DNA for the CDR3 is TGTGCCAGCAGCTCCCCTTGGGACAGGGGTAATTCACCCCTCCACTTT. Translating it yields CASSSPWDRGNSPLHF.

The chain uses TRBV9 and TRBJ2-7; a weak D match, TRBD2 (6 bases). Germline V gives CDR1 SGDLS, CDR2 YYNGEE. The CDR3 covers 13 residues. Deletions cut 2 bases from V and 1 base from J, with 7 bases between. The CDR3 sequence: CASSVGLSYEQYF. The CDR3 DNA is TGTGCCAGCAGCGTGGGACTGTCCTACGAGCAGTACTTC.

CDR3 in amino acids: CASSTGTSGGANEQFF. The CDR3 nucleotides are TGCGCCAGCAGCACTGGGACTAGCGGGGGGGCTAATGAGCAGTTCTTC. This chain connects TRBV4-1 to TRBJ2-1; 16 positions match TRBD2. The CDR3 sequence is 16 residues long. V was clipped by 5 bases and J by 7 bases; unmatched bases: 5. Germline CDR1 is MGHRA and CDR2 is YSYEKL.

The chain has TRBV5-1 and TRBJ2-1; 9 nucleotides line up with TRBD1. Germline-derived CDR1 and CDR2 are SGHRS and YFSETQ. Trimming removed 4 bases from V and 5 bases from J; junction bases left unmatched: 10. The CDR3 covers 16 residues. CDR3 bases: TGCGCCAGCAGCCGCGCCCGGGGACAGGGAGACAATGAGCAGTTCTTC. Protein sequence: CASSRARGQGDNEQFF.

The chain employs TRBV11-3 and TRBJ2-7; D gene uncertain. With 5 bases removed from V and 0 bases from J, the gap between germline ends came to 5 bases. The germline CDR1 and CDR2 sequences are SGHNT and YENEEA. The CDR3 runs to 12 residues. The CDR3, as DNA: TGTGCCAGCAGCGGCAACTCCTACGAGCAGTACTTC. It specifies CASSGNSYEQYF.

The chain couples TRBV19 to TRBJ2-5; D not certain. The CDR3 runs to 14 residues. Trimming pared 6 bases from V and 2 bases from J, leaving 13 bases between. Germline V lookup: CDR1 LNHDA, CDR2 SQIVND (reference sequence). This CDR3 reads CASSERSPQETQYF. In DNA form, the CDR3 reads TGTGCCAGTAGCGAGAGGAGCCCACAAGAGACCCAGTACTTC.

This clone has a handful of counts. The chain's CDR3 is CASSYFLRDTEAFF. DNA for the CDR3: TGTGCCAGCAGTTACTTTCTGCGGGACACTGAAGCTTTCTTT. The rearrangement joins TRBV6-6 to TRBJ1-1; D ambiguous. The CDR3 is made up of 14 amino acids. The germline V gene encodes CDR1 MNHNY and CDR2 SVGAGI (reference sequence). V shed 1 base and J shed 3 bases, with 9 bases lying between them.

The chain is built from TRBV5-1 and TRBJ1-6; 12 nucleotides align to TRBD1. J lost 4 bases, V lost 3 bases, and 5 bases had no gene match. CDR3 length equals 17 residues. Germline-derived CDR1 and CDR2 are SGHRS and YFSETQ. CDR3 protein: CASSSGTGGLYNSPLHF. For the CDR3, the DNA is TGCGCCAGCAGCTCCGGGACAGGGGGCCTGTATAATTCACCCCTCCACTTT.

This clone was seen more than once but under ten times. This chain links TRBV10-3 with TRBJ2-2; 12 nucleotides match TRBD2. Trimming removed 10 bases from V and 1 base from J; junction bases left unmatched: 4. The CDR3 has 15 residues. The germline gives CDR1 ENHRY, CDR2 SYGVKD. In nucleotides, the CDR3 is TGTGCCACCCGACTAGCGGGGGTGAACACCGGGGAGCTGTTTTTT. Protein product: CATRLAGVNTGELFF.

The CDR3 DNA reads TGTGCCAGTAGTCTAGGACCGACAGGGGCCTTCACCGGGGAGCTGTTTTTT. Protein sequence: CASSLGPTGAFTGELFF. The chain employs TRBV19 and TRBJ2-2, with 8 bases aligning to TRBD1. The germline V gene encodes CDR1 LNHDA and CDR2 SQIVND (reference sequence). The junction had 12 bases not matched to a gene; V was cut back by 5 bases and J by 4 bases. The CDR3 has 17 residues.

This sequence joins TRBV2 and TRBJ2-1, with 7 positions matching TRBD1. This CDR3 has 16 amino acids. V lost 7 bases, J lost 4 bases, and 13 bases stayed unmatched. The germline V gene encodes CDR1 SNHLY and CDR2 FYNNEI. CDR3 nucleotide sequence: TGTGCCAGCACCTGGGACAGCTCTTGGGCATACAATGAGCAGTTCTTC. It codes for CASTWDSSWAYNEQFF.

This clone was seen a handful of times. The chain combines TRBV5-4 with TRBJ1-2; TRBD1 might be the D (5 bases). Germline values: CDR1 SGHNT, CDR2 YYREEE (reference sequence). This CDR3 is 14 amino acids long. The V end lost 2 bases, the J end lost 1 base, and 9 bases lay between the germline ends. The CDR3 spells CASSLLQVNYGYTF. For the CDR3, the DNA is TGTGCCAGCAGCTTACTACAGGTTAACTATGGCTACACCTTC.

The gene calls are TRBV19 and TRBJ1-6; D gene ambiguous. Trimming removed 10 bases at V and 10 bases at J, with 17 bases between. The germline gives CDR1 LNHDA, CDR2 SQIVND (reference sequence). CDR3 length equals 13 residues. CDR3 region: CATREFSNSPLHF. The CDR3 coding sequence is TGTGCCACCCGGGAATTTTCAAACTCACCCCTCCACTTT.